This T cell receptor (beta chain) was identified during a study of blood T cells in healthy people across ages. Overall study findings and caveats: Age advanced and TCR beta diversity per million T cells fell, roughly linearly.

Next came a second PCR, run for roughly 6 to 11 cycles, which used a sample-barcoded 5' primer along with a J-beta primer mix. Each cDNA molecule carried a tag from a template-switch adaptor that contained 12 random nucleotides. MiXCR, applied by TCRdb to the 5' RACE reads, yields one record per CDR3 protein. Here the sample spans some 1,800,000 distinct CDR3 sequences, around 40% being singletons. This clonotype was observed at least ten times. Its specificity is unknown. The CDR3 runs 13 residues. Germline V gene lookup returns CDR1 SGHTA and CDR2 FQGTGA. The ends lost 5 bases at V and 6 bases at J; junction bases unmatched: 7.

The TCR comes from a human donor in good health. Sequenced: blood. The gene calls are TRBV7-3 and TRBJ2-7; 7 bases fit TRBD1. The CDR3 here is CASSPTGAGEQYF. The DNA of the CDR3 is TGTGCCAGCAGCCCTACAGGGGCCGGCGAGCAGTACTTC.